This TCR beta chain was retrieved from a study of shared clonotypes between healthy human individuals (dated by TCRdb to 2020 to 2022). For the study in its entirety: A couple of women and a few men aged 18 to 49 years were included in the cohort. Different laboratories and diverse techniques were used to prepare libraries and sequence TCR repertoires, to increase sequencing depth and limit assay-specific biases. Per donor, leukapheresis produced somewhere between about 0.94 and 9 billion PBMCs. The study deeply sequenced blood TCR repertoires of 5 or 6 healthy adults to estimate repertoire size and the extent of clonotype sharing between individuals. Per donor, three plates each were used for CD4 naive and CD4 memory, two for CD8 naive, and one for CD8 memory.

The cysteine opens and the phenylalanine closes a CDR3 of 16 amino acids. The read is trimmed to its CDR3 DNA, 48 bases read in frame from base 1. As encoded in the germline V gene (reference sequence), CDR1 is SEHNR while CDR2 is FQNEAQ. V is clipped by 6 bases and J by 4 bases, and the sequence between their germline boundaries is 20 bases long. Overall results and qualifications from the work: Sampling was restricted to blood, and TCR repertoires in tissue are likely to differ from TCR repertoires in blood. Even with the large sequencing depth, rarefaction of the sorted-subset datasets indicated that sequencing was incomplete. Pairwise subsampling indicated that sequencing depth was expected to affect the degree of clonotype sharing among donors. The small number of donors limited the genetic and exposure-history diversity represented. Higher generation probabilities were observed for clonotypes shared by all four sorted-subset donors than for non-shared clonotypes. When a handful of donors were compared, the shared fraction of clonotypes was 5% to 6.5% for naive CD4, 3.5% to 4% for naive CD8, 2% to 2.5% for memory CD4, and about 0.36% for memory CD8. Larger estimated clonotype richness was generally found for naive subsets than for memory subsets.

A remark on this clone: Its antigen target is currently unknown. It has no much larger one-base neighbor in the sample; base qualities were not kept.

For the CD8 naive samples, CD45RO-negative cells were positively selected for CCR7, yielding a CD45RA+CCR7+ population from which TemRA cells were excluded. Healthy HIV-negative adults with no recently reported acute infections or vaccinations were included as donors. Only Caucasian adults living in Nashville, Tennessee, USA were represented among the donors. After blood collection by leukapheresis, PBMCs were isolated using Ficoll-Histopaque density gradient centrifugation and then cryopreserved in the vapor phase of liquid nitrogen. Analytical flow cytometry was used to check the purity and quantity of each magnetically sorted T cell population. Genomic DNA was isolated from every sorted fraction and measured by UV absorbance on a Nanodrop 2000c. Using the deep immunoSEQ assay, TCR CDR3 regions were amplified from genomic DNA by multiplex PCR. For each cell subset, the extracted genomic DNA was distributed evenly across all wells of several immunoSEQ 96-well plates, and each plate served as one replicate. For sorted subsets, about 200 ng genomic DNA, equal to 25,000 to 35,000 T cell genomes, was loaded into each replicate PCR. Purified libraries were measured with a Qubit 3.0 fluorometer, size-checked on a Bioanalyzer 2100, and measured again with the KAPA Library Quantification kit. Every immunoSEQ 96-well plate was sequenced on a separate single-read 150-cycle Illumina NextSeq 550 flow cell. On the study's bioinformatics: The immunoSEQ output contained only junctional sequences without quality scores, so filtering could not match that applied to full-length reads. Sequences were annotated with PyIR, a Python wrapper for IgBLAST v1.9, and V/J genes and CDR3 were assigned using IMGT germline references. Reads were filtered out if the reads had weak V/J assignments (E-value above 1e-6), no CDR3, stop codons, out-of-frame junctions, or ambiguous translated residues. A V3J clonotype was defined by an identical inferred V gene, J gene, and CDR3 amino acid sequence. The percentage overlap between two repertoires was calculated by dividing the number of shared unique clonotypes by the size of the smaller repertoire. Richness of each repertoire was evaluated using RTK rarefaction, the Chao1 estimator, and Recon v2.1 estimates of unobserved clonotypes. Generation probabilities for all TCRbeta clonotypes obtained by the gDNA method from a handful of donors were computed using OLGA. Held by TCRdb, this immuneACCESS table contains in-frame sequences only and omits some clones. Under half of the omission traces to an unresolved V gene where checked; the cause of the rest is unknown. V, J and clone size reflect that table, while D and trimming were determined from the DNA. The sample table contains roughly 2.1 million clones; only one count was recorded for 90% to 95% of them. Of the sample, around 1.7% is held by the ten largest clones.

Sequences were obtained from naive CD8+ T cells from PBMCs. The cell subset or site label, as the study defines it: CD45RA+CCR7+. The chain is made from TRBV7-9 and TRBJ2-3; the D gene is perhaps TRBD2, from 5 matching bases. The sequence was obtained from a man younger than 35 in good health. Some clones in this sample may be carry-over from other donors' samples. The CDR3 has the sequence CASSPHTSPGSDTQYF. The nucleotides are TGTGCCAGCAGTCCCCATACTAGTCCGGGTTCAGATACGCAGTATTTT.